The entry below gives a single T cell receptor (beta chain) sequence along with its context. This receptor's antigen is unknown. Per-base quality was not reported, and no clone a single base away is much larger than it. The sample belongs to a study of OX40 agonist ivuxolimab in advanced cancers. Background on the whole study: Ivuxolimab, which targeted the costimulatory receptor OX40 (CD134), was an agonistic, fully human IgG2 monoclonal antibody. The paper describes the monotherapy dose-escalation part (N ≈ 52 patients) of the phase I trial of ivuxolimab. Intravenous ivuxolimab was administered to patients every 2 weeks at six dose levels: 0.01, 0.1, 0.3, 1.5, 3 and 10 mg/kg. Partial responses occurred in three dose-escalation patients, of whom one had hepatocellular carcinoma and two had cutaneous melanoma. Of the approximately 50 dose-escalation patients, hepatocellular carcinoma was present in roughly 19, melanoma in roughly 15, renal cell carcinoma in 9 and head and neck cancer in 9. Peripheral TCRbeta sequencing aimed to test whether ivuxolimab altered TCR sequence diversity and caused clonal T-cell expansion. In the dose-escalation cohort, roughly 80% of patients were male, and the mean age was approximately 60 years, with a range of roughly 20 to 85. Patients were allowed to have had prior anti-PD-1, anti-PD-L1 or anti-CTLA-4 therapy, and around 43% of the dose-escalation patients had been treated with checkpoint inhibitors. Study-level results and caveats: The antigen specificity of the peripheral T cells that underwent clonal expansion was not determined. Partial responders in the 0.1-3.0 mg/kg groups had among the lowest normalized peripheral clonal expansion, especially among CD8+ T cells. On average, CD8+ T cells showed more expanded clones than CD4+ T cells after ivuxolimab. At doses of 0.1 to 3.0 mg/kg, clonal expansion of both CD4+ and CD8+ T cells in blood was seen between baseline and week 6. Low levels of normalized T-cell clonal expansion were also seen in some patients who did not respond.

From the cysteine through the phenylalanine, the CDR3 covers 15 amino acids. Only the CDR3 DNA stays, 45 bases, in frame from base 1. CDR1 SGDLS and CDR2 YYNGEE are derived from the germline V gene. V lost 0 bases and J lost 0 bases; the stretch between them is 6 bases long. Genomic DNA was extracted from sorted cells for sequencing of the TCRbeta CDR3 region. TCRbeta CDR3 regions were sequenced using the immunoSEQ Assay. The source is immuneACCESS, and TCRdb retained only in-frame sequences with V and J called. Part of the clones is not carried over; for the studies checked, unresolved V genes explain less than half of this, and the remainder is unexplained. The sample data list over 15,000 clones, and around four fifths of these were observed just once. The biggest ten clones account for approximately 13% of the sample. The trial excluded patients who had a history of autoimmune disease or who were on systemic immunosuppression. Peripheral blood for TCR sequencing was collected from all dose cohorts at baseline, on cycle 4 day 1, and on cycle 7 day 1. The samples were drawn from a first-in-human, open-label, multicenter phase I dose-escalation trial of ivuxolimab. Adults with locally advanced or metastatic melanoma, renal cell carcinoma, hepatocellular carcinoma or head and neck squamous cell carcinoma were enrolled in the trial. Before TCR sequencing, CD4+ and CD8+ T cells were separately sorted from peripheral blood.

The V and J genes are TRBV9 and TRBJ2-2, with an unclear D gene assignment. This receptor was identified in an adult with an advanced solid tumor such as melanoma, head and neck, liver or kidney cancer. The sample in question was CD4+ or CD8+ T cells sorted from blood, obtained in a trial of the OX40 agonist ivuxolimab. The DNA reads TGTGCCAGCAGCGTAGGGATACCGAACACCGGGGAGCTGTTTTTT. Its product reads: CASSVGIPNTGELFF.